This T cell receptor (beta chain) was identified during a study of T-cell reconstitution after alpha-beta-depleted transplantation in children. CDR1 and CDR2 from the germline V gene are ENHRY and SYGVKD. V lost 4 bases and J 8 bases, leaving 8 bases between the germline ends. CDR3 size: 12 residues. Unique molecular identifiers tagged the TCRbeta library. Via MiXCR, TCRdb re-called the PCR reads, giving one row per CDR3 protein. This table holds hundreds of thousands of distinct CDR3 sequences, around 15% found once. This clonotype showed up just a few times. Specimen: PBMCs, mostly from graft donor cells, collected 360 days after TCRalphabeta/CD19-depleted stem cell transplant. The source is a boy in the first two years of life who had a stem cell transplant for Wiskott-Aldrich syndrome, so the T cells may come from the graft donor. The chain joins TRBV10-3 to TRBJ1-4, with a possible D match to TRBD1 (5 bases). The CDR3: CAISAKGEKLFF. The CDR3 DNA follows: TGTGCCATCAGTGCCAAGGGGGAAAAACTGTTTTTT.